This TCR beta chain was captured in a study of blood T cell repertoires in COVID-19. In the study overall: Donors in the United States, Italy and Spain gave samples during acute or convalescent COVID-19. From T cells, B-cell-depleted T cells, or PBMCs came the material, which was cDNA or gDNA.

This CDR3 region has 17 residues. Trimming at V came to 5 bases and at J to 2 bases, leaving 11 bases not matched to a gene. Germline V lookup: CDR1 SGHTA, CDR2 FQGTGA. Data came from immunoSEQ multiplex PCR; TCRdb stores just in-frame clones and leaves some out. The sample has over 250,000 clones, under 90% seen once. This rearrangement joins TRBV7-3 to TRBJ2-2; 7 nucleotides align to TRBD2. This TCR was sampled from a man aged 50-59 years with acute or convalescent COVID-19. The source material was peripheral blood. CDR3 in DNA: TGTGCCAGCAGCCCCGGGACTATAAGGAGAAACACCGGGGAGCTGTTTTTT. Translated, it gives CASSPGTIRRNTGELFF.